The T cell receptor (beta chain) under discussion was sequenced for a study of long-term antiretroviral therapy in people with HIV. A single count supports this clone. Its antigen remains unidentified. In germline, CDR1 is MNHNY, CDR2 SVGAGI (reference sequence). The germline V and J ends were trimmed by 6 bases and 2 bases, with 10 bases remaining between them. CDR3 length: 13 amino acids. Every single participant having HIV got treatment inside the United States. The samples, holding roughly 0.9-11 million cryopreserved PBMC, were thawed before DNA extraction was carried out. General study findings and limits: Diversity measured after ART increased yet remained under transplant donor controls. Spans of CDR3 length were tighter for HIV repertoires than for controls.

Run at survey level, the immunoSEQ assay was version v3.0. Some clones are missing from TCRdb's copy, which holds only in-frame ones; the method was immunoSEQ multiplex PCR. The sample holds 40,000 or so clones, approximately 85% seen once. The origin of this receptor is a man between 18 and 29 years old with HIV. The sample here was unsorted PBMCs, taken 0.3 years after starting antiretroviral therapy. The J gene is TRBJ1-2, the V gene TRBV6-6; D is uncertain. The CDR3 coding sequence is TGTGCCAGCAGCCCTTCCGGAAACTATGGCTACACCTTC. Translation gives CASSPSGNYGYTF.